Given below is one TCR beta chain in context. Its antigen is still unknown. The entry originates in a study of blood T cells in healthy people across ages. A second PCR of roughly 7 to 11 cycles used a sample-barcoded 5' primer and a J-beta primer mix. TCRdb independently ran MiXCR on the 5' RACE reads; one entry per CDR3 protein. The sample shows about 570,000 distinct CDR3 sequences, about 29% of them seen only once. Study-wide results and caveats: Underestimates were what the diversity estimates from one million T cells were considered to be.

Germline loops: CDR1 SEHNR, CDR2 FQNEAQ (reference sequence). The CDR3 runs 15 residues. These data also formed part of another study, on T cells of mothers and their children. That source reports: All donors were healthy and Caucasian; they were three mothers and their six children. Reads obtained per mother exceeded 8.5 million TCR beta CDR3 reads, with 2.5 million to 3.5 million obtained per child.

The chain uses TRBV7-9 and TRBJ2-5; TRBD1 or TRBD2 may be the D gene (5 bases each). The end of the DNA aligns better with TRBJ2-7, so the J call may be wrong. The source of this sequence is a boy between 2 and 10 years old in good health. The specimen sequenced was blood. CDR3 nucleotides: TGTGCCAGCCTACACCACCAGGGTACGGGGTACGAGCAGTACTTC. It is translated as CASLHHQGTGYEQYF.